Below are 26 T cell receptor beta chains sequenced from a single sample in a study of blood T cells in healthy people across ages. The use of a sample-barcoded 5' primer and a J-beta primer mix characterized a second PCR of about 7 to 12 cycles. TCRdb reprocessed the 5' RACE reads via MiXCR and lists one record per CDR3 protein. Counted here are over 950,000 distinct CDR3 sequences, 45% to 60% occurring once; the ten biggest clones make up roughly a fifth. The sequencing input was blood. These receptors originate from a woman in her sixties or seventies in good health.

This clonotype was found a few times. For the CDR3, the DNA is TGTGCCAGTAGGCCCGGGACTAGCGGGCTGAATGAGCAGTTCTTC. Translation gives CASRPGTSGLNEQFF. The V call is TRBV10-3, the J call TRBJ2-1; 12 nucleotides agree with TRBD2. V dropped 10 bases and J dropped 7; count of bases not matched to a gene: 11. CDR3 size: 15 residues. CDR1 ENHRY and CDR2 SYGVKD come from the germline V gene.

J is TRBJ1-1 and V is TRBV4-1; D not resolved. In germline, CDR1 is MGHRA, CDR2 YSYEKL. Trimming cost V 1 base and J 7 bases, with 13 bases left between them. The CDR3 consists of 14 residues. CDR3 coding DNA: TGCGCCAGCAGCCAAGCCCCCGGCCGCAGTGAAGCTTTCTTT. Its translation: CASSQAPGRSEAFF.

The genes are TRBV21-1 and TRBJ2-5; the DNA was not compared with TRBD1, the D call given in the table. Gene TRBJ2-7 matches the end of the DNA better, so the J call may be wrong. TRBV21-1 is listed as a pseudogene. The CDR3 totals 15 residues. The CDR3 coding sequence is TGTGCCAGCAGAAAACGATCCGGGAACTCCTACGAGCAGTACTTC. Amino acid sequence: CASRKRSGNSYEQYF.

This clonotype has a handful of counts. This chain uses TRBV29-1 with TRBJ2-1; D call uncertain. Between the trimmed V and J ends, which lost 8 bases and 8 bases, there was a span of 16 bases. This CDR3 is built from 12 residues. The germline gives CDR1 SQVTM, CDR2 ANQGSEA. CDR3 sequence: CSYSSISYEQFF. The DNA for the CDR3 is TGCAGCTACTCTTCAATCTCCTATGAGCAGTTCTTC.

This chain connects TRBV28 to TRBJ2-7; 9 bases align to TRBD2. J lost 7 bases, V lost 10 bases, and 11 bases had no gene match. The CDR3 is 13 residues long. CDR1 MDHEN and CDR2 SYDVKM come from the germline V gene. CDR3 in amino acids: CAISAGLAWEQYF. As DNA, the CDR3 is TGTGCCATTTCCGCTGGACTAGCGTGGGAGCAGTACTTC.

The sample holds a few counts of this clonotype. The chain carries TRBV9 and TRBJ2-6; perhaps TRBD2 as D (5 bases). Trimming pared 3 bases from V and 2 bases from J, leaving 18 bases between. Looked up from germline, CDR1 is SGDLS and CDR2 is YYNGEE. The CDR3 spans 18 residues. The DNA for the CDR3 is TGTGCCAGCAGCGGGAGAGGGAGTGATGTCCCTGGGGCCAACGTCCTGACTTTC. Protein product: CASSGRGSDVPGANVLTF. Full variable domain (remainder filled in from reference TRBV9 and TRBJ2-6): DSGVTQTPKHLITATGQRVTLRCSPRSGDLSVYWYQQSLDQGLQFLIQYYNGEERAKGNILERFSAQQFPDLHSELNLSSLELGDSALYFCASSGRGSDVPGANVLTFGAGSRLTVL.

The rearrangement uses TRBV7-2 and TRBJ2-3; a weak D match, TRBD2 (6 bases). Germline V gene data show CDR1 as SGHTA and CDR2 as FQGNSA. The V end lost 2 bases, the J end lost 1 base, and 22 bases lay between the germline ends. The CDR3 consists of 19 residues. CDR3 coding DNA: TGTGCCAGCAGCTTACAGCTAGCGAGGTCCCCTTCCCGCACAGATACGCAGTATTTT. Amino acids: CASSLQLARSPSRTDTQYF. The whole variable domain, remainder taken from reference TRBV7-2 and TRBJ2-3, is GAGVSQSPSNKVTEKGKDVELRCDPISGHTALYWYRQSLGQGLEFLIYFQGNSAPDKSGLPSDRFSAERTGGSVSTLTIQRTQQEDSAVYLCASSLQLARSPSRTDTQYFGPGTRLTVL.

This clonotype was seen more than once but under ten times. J is TRBJ1-1 and V is TRBV7-2; the match to TRBD1 covers 9 bases. Germline V gene lookup returns CDR1 SGHTA and CDR2 FQGNSA. This CDR3 is built from 13 residues. After removal of 3 bases from V and 9 bases from J, the junction contained 5 bases not matched to a gene. The CDR3 DNA sequence: TGTGCCAGCAGCTTGCGGGACAGGGACCAAGCTTTCTTT. Encoded protein: CASSLRDRDQAFF.

V usage is TRBV7-2 and J usage is TRBJ2-2, with TRBD2 matching 7 bases. Looked up from germline, CDR1 is SGHTA and CDR2 is FQGNSA. This CDR3 contains 14 residues. V was clipped by 2 bases and J by 8 bases; unmatched bases: 5. The CDR3 protein is CASSLHSGRGELFF. As DNA, the CDR3 is TGTGCCAGCAGCTTACATAGCGGGCGAGGGGAGCTGTTTTTT.

This chain uses TRBV7-2 with TRBJ1-5; D ambiguous. Looked up from germline, CDR1 is SGHTA and CDR2 is FQGNSA. There are 14 residues in the CDR3. V lost 4 bases, J lost 5 bases, and 12 bases lay in between. The CDR3 DNA reads TGTGCCAGCAGCTGGGTCAGGACGGATCAGCCCCAGCATTTT. This gives the protein CASSWVRTDQPQHF. The whole variable domain, remainder taken from reference TRBV7-2 and TRBJ1-5, is GAGVSQSPSNKVTEKGKDVELRCDPISGHTALYWYRQSLGQGLEFLIYFQGNSAPDKSGLPSDRFSAERTGGSVSTLTIQRTQQEDSAVYLCASSWVRTDQPQHFGDGTRLSIL.

V and J are TRBV29-1 and TRBJ2-3; no firm D call. The germline V gene encodes CDR1 SQVTM and CDR2 ANQGSEA. Trimming pared 3 bases from V and 4 bases from J, leaving 11 bases between. The CDR3 contains 13 residues. The CDR3, as DNA: TGCAGCGTTGACGGTGGGTTGGCAGATACGCAGTATTTT. Its translation is CSVDGGLADTQYF.

This clonotype turned up a few times. The V gene is TRBV11-2, the J gene TRBJ2-7; 8 positions match TRBD2. CDR3 length: 17 residues. Germline-derived CDR1 and CDR2 are SGHAT and FQNNGV. The trim removed 1 base at V and 4 bases at J, leaving 12 bases unmatched. The CDR3, as DNA: TGTGCCAGCAGCTTAGCAGAGCGGGGGTTCAGGTCATACGAGCAGTACTTC. Amino acid sequence: CASSLAERGFRSYEQYF.

The chain has TRBV4-3 and TRBJ1-1; TRBD1 agrees at 10 bases. CDR3 size: 16 residues. Trimming cost V 4 bases and J 5 bases; bases outside gene matches: 10. CDR1 and CDR2 (germline): LGHNA, YSLEER. The DNA of the CDR3 is TGCGCCAGCAGCCGATTGACAGGGGGCCTAAAAACTGAAGCTTTCTTT. Translation gives CASSRLTGGLKTEAFF.

V gene TRBV9 combines with J gene TRBJ2-2; 8 positions agree with TRBD2. Per germline, CDR1 SGDLS and CDR2 YYNGEE. Germline trimming cut 2 bases from V and 4 bases from J; bases unmatched to any gene: 7. The CDR3 spans 16 residues. This CDR3 reads CASSVTGGGLTGELFF. The CDR3, as DNA: TGTGCCAGCAGCGTCACGGGCGGGGGGCTCACCGGGGAGCTGTTTTTT.

This clonotype was found many times. J is TRBJ2-7 and V is TRBV28; D is unresolved. The germline V gene encodes CDR1 MDHEN and CDR2 SYDVKM. The CDR3 covers 11 residues. The V end lost 6 bases, the J end lost 6 bases, and 9 bases lay between the germline ends. DNA of the CDR3: TGTGCCAGCAGCTTGTCCCGCGAGCAGTACTTC. It specifies CASSLSREQYF. Drawing the rest from reference TRBV28 and TRBJ2-7, the complete variable domain is DVKVTQSSRYLVKRTGEKVFLECVQDMDHENMFWYRQDPGLGLRLIYFSYDVKMKEKGDIPEGYSVSREKKERFSLILESASTNQTSMYLCASSLSREQYFGPGTRLTVT.

V usage is TRBV28 and J usage is TRBJ1-4; D is unclear. Germline CDR1 MDHEN, CDR2 SYDVKM. The CDR3 totals 16 residues. Between the trimmed V and J ends, which lost 3 bases and 0 bases, there was a span of 11 bases. This CDR3 reads CASSLYRPTTNEKLFF. The CDR3 DNA reads TGTGCCAGCAGTTTGTATCGGCCAACAACTAATGAAAAACTGTTTTTT.

The chain links TRBV6-1 to TRBJ1-2; D is uncertain. The CDR3 is 17 residues long. V gave up 7 bases and J gave up 4 bases, with 25 bases separating them. Germline loops: CDR1 MNHNS, CDR2 SASEGT. CDR3 residues: CASMGDPLPPLCYGYTF. CDR3 sequence (DNA): TGTGCCAGCATGGGCGACCCCTTGCCCCCCTTATGCTATGGCTACACCTTC.

This clonotype has a handful of counts. The chain combines TRBV2 with TRBJ2-7, with TRBD2 as a possible D gene (6 bases). CDR1 is SNHLY, CDR2 FYNNEI, per germline. V was cut by 7 bases and J by 0 bases, with 13 bases left in between. CDR3 length: 14 amino acids. This CDR3 is CASKSGTGSYEQYF. The CDR3 DNA sequence: TGTGCCAGCAAGTCCGGGACTGGCTCCTACGAGCAGTACTTC. Variable domain in full (rest from reference TRBV2 and TRBJ2-7): EPEVTQTPSHQVTQMGQEVILRCVPISNHLYFYWYRQILGQKVEFLVSFYNNEISEKSEIFDDQFSVERPDGSNFTLKIRSTKLEDSAMYFCASKSGTGSYEQYFGPGTRLTVT.

The chain has TRBV27 and TRBJ2-3, with 7 bases aligning to TRBD2. Unmatched junction bases numbered 13, after V lost 4 bases and J lost 3 bases. This CDR3 spans 17 amino acids. Germline V CDR1 and CDR2: MNHEY, SMNVEV (reference sequence). The CDR3 DNA sequence: TGTGCCAGCAGTTCCTACCACTTGCGGGAGTCGACAGATACGCAGTATTTT. Translation: CASSSYHLRESTDTQYF.

Only a few counts were recorded for this clonotype. The chain has TRBV7-9 and TRBJ2-4, with TRBD2 matching 7 bases. The closer fit of TRBJ2-7 to the DNA end suggests the J call may be wrong. Germline CDR1 and CDR2: SEHNR and FQNEAQ (reference sequence). The CDR3 is made up of 16 amino acids. CDR3 nucleotide sequence: TGTGCCAGCAGCTTAGGTTCTCCTAGCGGACCCTACGAGCAGTACTTC. Its translation: CASSLGSPSGPYEQYF.

The chain uses TRBV6-5 and TRBJ1-2; the match to TRBD1 covers 9 bases. CDR3 length: 13 amino acids. V shed 6 bases, J shed 5 bases, and the junction held 4 bases outside the gene matches. CDR1 and CDR2 from the germline V gene are MNHEY and SVGAGI. CDR3 coding DNA: TGTGCCAGCAGCGGACAGGGGAGGTATGGCTACACCTTC. It encodes CASSGQGRYGYTF.

The rearrangement uses TRBV7-6 and TRBJ2-4; D is ambiguous. The DNA end lines up better with TRBJ2-7; the J call may be wrong. The CDR3 has 14 amino acids. Germline-derived CDR1 and CDR2 are SGHVS and FNYEAQ. CDR3 DNA: TGTGCCAGCAGCTCCGGACGGATCGCCAACGAGCAGTACTTC. As protein: CASSSGRIANEQYF.

V and J are TRBV6-5 and TRBJ2-4; 12 bases match TRBD2. The junction had 5 bases not matched to a gene; V was cut back by 3 bases and J by 8 bases. In germline, CDR1 is MNHEY, CDR2 SVGAGI. This CDR3 has 15 amino acids. The CDR3 loop is CASSYRTSGIDIQYF. The CDR3 nucleotides are TGTGCCAGCAGTTATAGGACTAGCGGGATCGACATTCAGTACTTC.

This clonotype was seen only once. Germline is not matched at one junction end, which may reflect a read error. V is TRBV12-3 or TRBV12-4 and J is TRBJ2-1; D is possibly TRBD2 (6 bases). CDR3 size: 11 residues. The CDR3 coding sequence is TGTGCCAGCACGCGGGAAAATGAGCGGTTCTTC. Protein product: CASTRENERFF.

The chain links TRBV10-3 to TRBJ2-7; D is undetermined. The CDR3 runs 13 residues. Trimming took 4 bases from V and 0 from J, leaving 7 bases between them. From germline, CDR1 is ENHRY and CDR2 SYGVKD. The CDR3 spells CAISAEVSYEQYF. The CDR3 DNA reads TGTGCCATCAGTGCGGAAGTCTCCTACGAGCAGTACTTC.

In its sample, this clonotype was seen a few times. The V call is TRBV18, the J call TRBJ2-7; 10 nucleotides align to TRBD1. J gave up 3 bases and V 8 bases, and 7 bases lay outside the gene matches. The CDR3 length is 14 residues. Germline values: CDR1 KGHSH, CDR2 LQKENI. CDR3 nucleotide sequence: TGTGCCAGCGAGACAGGGGGCGACGTCTACGAGCAGTACTTC. Translation: CASETGGDVYEQYF.